Listed below are T cell receptor beta chains from one sample, sequenced in a study of human T cells and chemical hapten exposure. A single record per CDR3 protein comes from TCRdb applying MiXCR to the RACE reads. The sample includes under 450,000 distinct CDR3 sequences, about 6% seen only once; the top ten take under 7%. This specimen consisted of whole blood, obtained in connection with sensitization to the hapten diphenylcyclopropenone (DPC). The source is a woman aged 18-35 years with alopecia areata. Some clones in this sample may be carry-over from other donors' samples. Both conserved end residues are part of each CDR3. D genes are given only for firm matches. Clone size is stated in some rows and not others, as once, few, many or a class when expanded.

>few|TRBJ1-5|TRBV7-2|-
CASSPTGTNQPQHF
TGTGCCAGCAGCCCGACAGGTACTAATCAGCCCCAGCATTTT
>many|TRBJ1-3|TRBV10-3|TRBD1
CATRDSSGNTIYF
TGTGCCACCAGGGACAGCTCTGGAAACACCATATATTTT
>many|TRBJ2-7|TRBV29-1|-
CSVARGRGDEQYF
TGCAGCGTTGCGAGGGGGCGCGGGGACGAGCAGTACTTC
>many|TRBJ1-4|TRBV7-2|-
CASSLYTGTNNEKLFF
TGTGCCAGCAGCTTGTATACAGGGACCAATAATGAAAAACTGTTTTTT
>-|TRBJ2-7|TRBV3-1|-
CASSQDLPRSYEQYF
TGTGCCAGCAGCCAAGATTTGCCACGCTCCTACGAGCAGTACTTC
>few|TRBJ2-7|TRBV14|TRBD1
CASSQDRGGNHEQYF
TGTGCCAGCAGCCAAGATCGAGGGGGCAACCACGAGCAGTACTTC
>-|TRBJ2-2|TRBV5-1|TRBD2
CASSSRSGDTGELFF
TGCGCCAGCAGCTCCCGCAGCGGGGACACCGGGGAGCTGTTTTTT
>many|TRBJ1-3|TRBV9|-
CASSVGTDPISGNTIYF
TGTGCCAGCAGCGTAGGGACAGACCCTATCTCTGGAAACACCATATATTTT
>many|TRBJ2-5|TRBV29-1|-
CSGADRQETQYF
TGCAGCGGAGCTGACAGACAAGAGACCCAGTACTTC
>-|TRBJ2-7|TRBV12-3/TRBV12-4|-
CASSLGGFEQYF
TGTGCCAGCAGTTTAGGGGGATTCGAGCAGTACTTC
>-|TRBJ2-5|TRBV7-3|-
CASSLRGSKEGTQYF
TGTGCCAGCAGCTTAAGGGGGAGCAAAGAAGGGACCCAGTACTTC
>many|TRBJ2-3|TRBV4-2|TRBD2
CASSLERGVADTQYF
TGTGCCAGCAGCCTAGAACGGGGGGTAGCAGATACGCAGTATTTT
>many|TRBJ1-5|TRBV20-1|-
CSAISGTWGNQPQHF
TGCAGTGCTATTTCCGGGACCTGGGGCAATCAGCCCCAGCATTTT
>many|TRBJ1-2|TRBV27|-
CASSSPSLRGTYGYTF
TGTGCCAGCAGTAGCCCCAGTTTGAGGGGAACCTATGGCTACACCTTC
>many|TRBJ1-1|TRBV13|-
CASSPRVRGPEAFF
TGTGCCAGCAGCCCACGGGTTAGGGGCCCTGAAGCTTTCTTT
>few|TRBJ2-5|TRBV18|TRBD1
CASSPRVGTGVSQETQYF
TGTGCCAGCTCACCCCGAGTCGGGACAGGGGTTTCCCAGGAGACCCAGTACTTC
>few|TRBJ2-3|TRBV10-3|-
CAISAETVGADTQYF
TGTGCCATCAGTGCGGAGACAGTTGGTGCAGATACGCAGTATTTT
>many|TRBJ1-1|TRBV10-3|TRBD1
CAIGEGANTEAFF
TGTGCCATCGGCGAGGGGGCAAACACTGAAGCTTTCTTT
>few|TRBJ1-6|TRBV7-8|-
CASSFRPNSPLHF
TGTGCCAGCAGCTTCCGACCCAATTCACCCCTCCACTTT
>many|TRBJ1-1|TRBV10-3|-
CAISEGRGLQNTEAFF
TGTGCCATCAGTGAGGGCAGGGGACTTCAGAACACTGAAGCTTTCTTT
>many|TRBJ1-1|TRBV5-1|TRBD1
CASSPAGTGTEAFF
TGCGCCAGCAGCCCCGCCGGGACAGGGACTGAAGCTTTCTTT
>few|TRBJ1-2|TRBV20-1|-
CSAREPGPDGYTF
TGCAGTGCTAGAGAACCAGGACCGGATGGCTACACCTTC
>many|TRBJ1-2|TRBV29-1|-
CSADRQAYGYTF
TGCAGCGCCGATAGACAAGCTTATGGCTACACCTTC
>few|TRBJ2-6|TRBV27|-
CASSFESFGANVLTF
TGTGCCAGCAGTTTTGAAAGTTTTGGGGCCAACGTCCTGACTTTC
>many|TRBJ1-3|TRBV7-9|-
CASSLFGQGNTIYF
TGTGCCAGCAGCCTCTTTGGACAGGGAAACACCATATATTTT
>-|TRBJ1-2|TRBV20-1|-
CSARDPTDGYTF
TGCAGTGCTAGAGACCCGACAGACGGCTACACCTTC
>few|TRBJ2-3|TRBV10-3|-
CAISGRGASTDTQYF
TGTGCCATCAGTGGGAGGGGGGCTAGCACAGATACGCAGTATTTT
>many|TRBJ2-7|TRBV7-2|-
CASSLGGAPGEQYF
TGTGCCAGCAGCTTAGGAGGGGCGCCCGGCGAGCAGTACTTC
>few|TRBJ2-2|TRBV7-3|-
CASSLTGGPQGSGELFF
TGTGCCAGCAGCTTAACGGGGGGACCGCAGGGATCCGGGGAGCTGTTTTTT
>-|TRBJ2-3|TRBV10-3|-
CAISEGGLTDTQYF
TGTGCCATCAGTGAAGGGGGGCTCACAGATACGCAGTATTTT
>many|TRBJ1-5|TRBV14|-
CASSHRDQPQHF
TGTGCCAGCAGCCACAGGGATCAGCCCCAGCATTTT
>many|TRBJ1-1|TRBV11-2|-
CASSPSRVRPEAFF
TGTGCCAGCAGCCCATCCAGGGTGCGCCCTGAAGCTTTCTTT
>many|TRBJ2-3|TRBV7-2|TRBD2
CASSPLAGGTDTQYF
TGTGCCAGCAGCCCGCTAGCGGGGGGCACAGATACGCAGTATTTT
>many|TRBJ2-7|TRBV5-6|-
CASSRSQGREQYF
TGTGCCAGCAGCCGAAGTCAGGGTCGGGAGCAGTACTTC
>-|TRBJ2-7|TRBV9|-
CASSLTDRTAPYEQYF
TGTGCCAGCAGCCTTACTGATAGGACAGCACCCTACGAGCAGTACTTC
>many|TRBJ1-1|TRBV4-3|-
CASSHPRAPRGAFF
TGCGCCAGCAGCCATCCCCGGGCTCCGCGTGGAGCTTTCTTT
>-|TRBJ1-1|TRBV11-2|-
CASSFWADEAFF
TGTGCCAGCAGCTTTTGGGCGGACGAAGCTTTCTTT
>many|TRBJ2-3|TRBV6-2/TRBV6-3|-
CASSPGHLSTDTQYF
TGTGCCAGCAGCCCTGGACACCTCAGCACAGATACGCAGTATTTT
>many|TRBJ1-2|TRBV12-3/TRBV12-4|-
CASSLRGSLNYGYTF
TGTGCCAGCAGTTTAAGGGGGTCTTTAAACTATGGCTACACCTTC
>few|TRBJ1-1|TRBV20-1|TRBD1
CSAAHRGASTEAFF
TGCAGTGCGGCCCACAGGGGGGCGAGCACTGAAGCTTTCTTT
>few|TRBJ2-3|TRBV11-2|-
CASSLDPTSDTQYF
TGTGCCAGCAGCTTAGATCCGACTTCAGATACGCAGTATTTT
>many|TRBJ1-6|TRBV7-2|-
CASSMGLINSPLHF
TGTGCCAGCAGCATGGGCCTCATAAATTCACCCCTCCACTTT
>few|TRBJ2-3|TRBV3-1|-
CASSQAGAGTDTQYF
TGTGCCAGCAGCCAAGCCGGGGCCGGCACAGATACGCAGTATTTT
>many|TRBJ2-1|TRBV21-1|-
CASSKALFPKIHNEQFF
TGTGCCAGCAGCAAAGCGCTATTTCCTAAAATACACAATGAGCAGTTCTTC
>few|TRBJ2-1|TRBV12-3/TRBV12-4|-
CASTLGSPYNEQFF
TGTGCCAGCACCCTCGGGAGTCCCTACAATGAGCAGTTCTTC
>many|TRBJ1-1|TRBV6-5|-
CASTLGQFNTEAFF
TGTGCCAGCACCCTCGGACAGTTTAACACTGAAGCTTTCTTT
>many|TRBJ2-5|TRBV29-1|-
CSVGGAAETQYF
TGCAGCGTTGGGGGGGCAGCGGAGACCCAGTACTTC
>few|TRBJ1-2|TRBV6-6|TRBD1
CASSFSGTGDGYTF
TGTGCCAGCAGTTTCTCCGGGACAGGAGATGGCTACACCTTC
>-|TRBJ1-2|TRBV7-2|-
CASSQQGNGYTF
TGTGCCAGCAGCCAGCAGGGGAATGGCTACACCTTC
>few|TRBJ1-2|TRBV6-6|-
CASSSSDDFYGYTF
TGTGCCAGCAGTTCATCCGACGACTTCTATGGCTACACCTTC
>few|TRBJ1-1|TRBV29-1|-
CSVVSSGTDTEAFF
TGCAGCGTCGTGTCGTCAGGTACGGACACTGAAGCTTTCTTT
>many|TRBJ2-3|TRBV7-2|-
CASSLRTGSTDTQYF
TGTGCCAGCAGCCTTAGAACTGGCAGCACAGATACGCAGTATTTT
>-|TRBJ2-3|TRBV6-5|-
CASSYSPTSTDTQYF
TGTGCCAGCAGTTACTCGCCAACTAGCACAGATACGCAGTATTTT
>many|TRBJ2-3|TRBV7-2|-
CASSSSSFFVGTDTQYF
TGTGCCAGCAGCTCGTCGTCTTTCTTCGTGGGCACAGATACGCAGTATTTT
>-|TRBJ2-4|TRBV3-1|-
CASSPWGNIQYF
TGTGCCAGCAGCCCCTGGGGAAACATTCAGTACTTC
>many|TRBJ1-1|TRBV5-1|-
CASSARATENTEAFF
TGCGCCAGCAGCGCTAGAGCTACAGAGAACACTGAAGCTTTCTTT
>few|TRBJ1-4|TRBV27|TRBD1
CASKHGDRENEKLFF
TGTGCCAGCAAGCATGGGGACAGGGAAAATGAAAAACTGTTTTTT
>few|TRBJ1-1|TRBV6-5|TRBD1
CASSQDRASEAFF
TGTGCCAGCAGCCAGGACAGGGCGTCTGAAGCTTTCTTT
>-|TRBJ2-7|TRBV6-5|-
CASSYGGATGEQYF
TGTGCCAGCAGTTACGGAGGGGCCACCGGCGAGCAGTACTTC
>many|TRBJ1-6|TRBV20-1|-
CSALHTANSPLHF
TGCAGTGCTCTACACACAGCGAATTCACCCCTCCACTTT